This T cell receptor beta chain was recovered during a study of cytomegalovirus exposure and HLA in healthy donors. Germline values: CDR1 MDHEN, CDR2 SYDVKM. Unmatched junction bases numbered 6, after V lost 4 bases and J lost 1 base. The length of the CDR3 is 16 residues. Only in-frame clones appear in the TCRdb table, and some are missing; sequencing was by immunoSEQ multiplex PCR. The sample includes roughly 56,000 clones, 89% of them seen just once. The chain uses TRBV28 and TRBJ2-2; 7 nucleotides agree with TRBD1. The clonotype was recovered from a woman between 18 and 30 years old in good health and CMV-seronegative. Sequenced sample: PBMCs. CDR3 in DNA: TGTGCCAGCAGTTCTGACAGGGAGCTGAACACCGGGGAGCTGTTTTTT. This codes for CASSSDRELNTGELFF.